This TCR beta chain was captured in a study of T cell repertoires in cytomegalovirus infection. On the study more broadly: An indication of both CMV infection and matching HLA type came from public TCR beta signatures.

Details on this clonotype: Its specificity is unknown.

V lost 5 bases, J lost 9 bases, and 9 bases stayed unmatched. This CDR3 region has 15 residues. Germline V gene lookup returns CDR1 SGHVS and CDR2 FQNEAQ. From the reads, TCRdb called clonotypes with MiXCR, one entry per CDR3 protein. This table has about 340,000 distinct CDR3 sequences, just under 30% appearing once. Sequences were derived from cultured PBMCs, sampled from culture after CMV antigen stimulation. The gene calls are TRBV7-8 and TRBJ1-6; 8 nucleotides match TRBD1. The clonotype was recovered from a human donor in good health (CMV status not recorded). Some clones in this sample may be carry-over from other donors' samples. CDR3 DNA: TGTGCCAGCAGCCGAACAATGGACAGGGTTTCACCCCTCCACTTT. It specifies CASSRTMDRVSPLHF.